The source of this T cell receptor (beta chain) is a study of T cell responses to AZD1222 COVID-19 vaccine. This clone was detected a few times. The method was immunoSEQ multiplex PCR; TCRdb's version includes in-frame clones alone and lacks a portion of them. The table lists approximately 96,000 clones, about nine tenths of them singletons. The CDR3 covers 18 residues. The germline gives CDR1 SGHAT, CDR2 FQNNGV. Trimming at V came to 4 bases and at J to 0 bases, leaving 10 bases not matched to a gene. V is TRBV11-2 and J is TRBJ2-3, with TRBD2 matching 10 bases. The material sequenced was peripheral blood, taken 28 days after the second AZD1222 dose. The TCR originated in an adult who received the AZD1222 COVID-19 vaccine. The CDR3 region is CASSSLAGLRASTDTQYF. CDR3 bases: TGTGCCAGCAGCTCACTAGCGGGGCTTAGGGCTAGCACAGATACGCAGTATTTT.